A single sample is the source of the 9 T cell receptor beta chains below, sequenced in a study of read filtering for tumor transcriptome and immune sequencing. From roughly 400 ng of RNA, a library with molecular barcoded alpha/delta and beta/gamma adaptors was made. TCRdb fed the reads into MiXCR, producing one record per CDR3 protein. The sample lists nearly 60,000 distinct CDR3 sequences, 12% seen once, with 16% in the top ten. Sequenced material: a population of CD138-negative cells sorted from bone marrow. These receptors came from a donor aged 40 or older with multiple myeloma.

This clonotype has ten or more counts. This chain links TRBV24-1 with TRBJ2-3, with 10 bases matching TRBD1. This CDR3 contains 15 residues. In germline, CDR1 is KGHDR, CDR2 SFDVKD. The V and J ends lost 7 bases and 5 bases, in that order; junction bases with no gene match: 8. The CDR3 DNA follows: TGTGCCACCAGCCCCCGGGGGACAGGGGTAGATACGCAGTATTTT. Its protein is CATSPRGTGVDTQYF.

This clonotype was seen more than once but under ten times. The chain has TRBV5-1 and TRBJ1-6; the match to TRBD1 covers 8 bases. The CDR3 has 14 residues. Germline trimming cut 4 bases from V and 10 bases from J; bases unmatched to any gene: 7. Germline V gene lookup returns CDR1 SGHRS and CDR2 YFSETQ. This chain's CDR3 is CASSVTGAASPLHF. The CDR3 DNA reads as TGCGCCAGCAGCGTGACAGGGGCGGCCTCACCCCTCCACTTT.

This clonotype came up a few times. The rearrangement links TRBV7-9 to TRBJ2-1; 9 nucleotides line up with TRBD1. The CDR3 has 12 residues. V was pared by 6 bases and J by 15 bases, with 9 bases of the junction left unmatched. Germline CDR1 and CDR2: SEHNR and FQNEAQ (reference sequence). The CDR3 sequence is CASRRDRVFLFF. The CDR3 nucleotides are TGTGCCAGCAGGCGGGACAGGGTCTTTCTGTTCTTC.

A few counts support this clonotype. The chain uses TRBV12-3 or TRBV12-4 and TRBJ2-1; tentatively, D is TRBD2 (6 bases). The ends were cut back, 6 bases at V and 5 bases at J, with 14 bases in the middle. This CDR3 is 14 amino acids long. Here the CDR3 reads CASRRRTTNNEQFF. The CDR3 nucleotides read TGTGCCAGCAGGCGGCGGACTACTAACAATGAGCAGTTCTTC.

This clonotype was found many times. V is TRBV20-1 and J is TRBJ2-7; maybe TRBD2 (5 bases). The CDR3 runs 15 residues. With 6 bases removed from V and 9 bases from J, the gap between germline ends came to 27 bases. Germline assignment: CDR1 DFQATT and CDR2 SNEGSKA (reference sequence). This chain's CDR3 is CSARAPRTPGIGQYF. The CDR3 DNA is TGCAGTGCCCGCGCGCCAAGGACTCCCGGTATCGGGCAGTACTTC.

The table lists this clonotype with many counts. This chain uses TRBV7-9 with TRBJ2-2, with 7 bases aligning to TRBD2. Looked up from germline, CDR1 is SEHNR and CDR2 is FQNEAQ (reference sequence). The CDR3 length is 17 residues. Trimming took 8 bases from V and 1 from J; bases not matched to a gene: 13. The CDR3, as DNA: TGTGCCAGCCCCCTGAGGTCTAGCGGTCTGAACACCGGGGAGCTGTTTTTT. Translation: CASPLRSSGLNTGELFF.

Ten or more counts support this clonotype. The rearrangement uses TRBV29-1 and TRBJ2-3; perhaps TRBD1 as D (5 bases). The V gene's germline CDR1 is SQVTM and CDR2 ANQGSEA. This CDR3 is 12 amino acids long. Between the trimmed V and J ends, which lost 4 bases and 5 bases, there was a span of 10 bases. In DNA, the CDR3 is TGCAGCGTTGGTCCCAGGGAAGATACGCAGTATTTT. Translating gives CSVGPREDTQYF.

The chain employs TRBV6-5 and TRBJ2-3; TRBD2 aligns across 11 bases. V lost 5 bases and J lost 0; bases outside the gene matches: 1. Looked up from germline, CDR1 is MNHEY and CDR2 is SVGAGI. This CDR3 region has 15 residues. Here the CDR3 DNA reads TGTGCCAGCAGTCGGACTAGCGGGAGCACAGATACGCAGTATTTT. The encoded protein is CASSRTSGSTDTQYF.

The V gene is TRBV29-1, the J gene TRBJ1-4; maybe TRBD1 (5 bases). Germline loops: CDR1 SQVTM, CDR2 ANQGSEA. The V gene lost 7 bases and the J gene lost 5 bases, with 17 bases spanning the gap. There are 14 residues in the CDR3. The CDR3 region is CSAEGSQGNEKLFF. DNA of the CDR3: TGCAGCGCCGAAGGGTCCCAGGGAAATGAAAAACTGTTTTTT. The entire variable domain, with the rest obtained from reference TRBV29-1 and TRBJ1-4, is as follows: SAVISQKPSRDICQRGTSLTIQCQVDSQVTMMFWYRQQPGQSLTLIATANQGSEATYESGFVIDKFPISRPNLTFSTLTVSNMSPEDSSIYLCSAEGSQGNEKLFFGSGTQLSVL.